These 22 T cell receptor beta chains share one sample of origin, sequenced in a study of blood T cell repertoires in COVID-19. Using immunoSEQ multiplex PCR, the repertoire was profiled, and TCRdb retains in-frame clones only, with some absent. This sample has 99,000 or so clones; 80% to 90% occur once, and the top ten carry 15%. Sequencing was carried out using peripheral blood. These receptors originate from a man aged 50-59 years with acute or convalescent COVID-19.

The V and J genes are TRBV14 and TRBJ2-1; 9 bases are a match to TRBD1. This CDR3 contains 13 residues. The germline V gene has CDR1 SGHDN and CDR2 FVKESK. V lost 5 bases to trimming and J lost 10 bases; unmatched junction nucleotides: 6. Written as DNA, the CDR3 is TGTGCCAGCAGCAACAGGGGGCGGAGGGAGCAGTTCTTC. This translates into CASSNRGRREQFF.

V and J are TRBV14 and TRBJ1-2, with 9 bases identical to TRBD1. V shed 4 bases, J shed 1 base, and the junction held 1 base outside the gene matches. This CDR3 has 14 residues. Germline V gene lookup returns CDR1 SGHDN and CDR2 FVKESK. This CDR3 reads CASSPGQGNYGYTF. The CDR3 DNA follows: TGTGCCAGCAGCCCGGGACAGGGTAACTATGGCTACACCTTC.

The CDR3 spells CASIPGGGRPDTQYF. CDR3 bases: TGCGCCAGCATCCCCGGGGGAGGGCGACCAGATACGCAGTATTTT. The genes are TRBV23-1 and TRBJ2-3; 7 bases match TRBD2. TRBV23-1 is marked as an open reading frame, function uncertain. Trimming cost V 7 bases and J 4 bases; bases outside gene matches: 11. The CDR3 length is 15 residues.

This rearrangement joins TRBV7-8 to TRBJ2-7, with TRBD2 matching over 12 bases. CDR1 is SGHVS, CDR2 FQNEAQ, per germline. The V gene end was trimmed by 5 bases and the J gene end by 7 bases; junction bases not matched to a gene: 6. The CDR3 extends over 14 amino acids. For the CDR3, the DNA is TGTGCCAGCAGCCGAAGCGGACTAGCGGGGGAGCAGTACTTC. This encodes CASSRSGLAGEQYF.

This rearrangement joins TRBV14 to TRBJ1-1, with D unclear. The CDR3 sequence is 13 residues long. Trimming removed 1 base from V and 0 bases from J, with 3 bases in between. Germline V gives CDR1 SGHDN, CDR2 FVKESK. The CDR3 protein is CASSQGMNTEAFF. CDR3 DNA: TGTGCCAGCAGCCAAGGTATGAACACTGAAGCTTTCTTT. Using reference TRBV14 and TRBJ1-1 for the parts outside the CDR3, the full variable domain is EAGVTQFPSHSVIEKGQTVTLRCDPISGHDNLYWYRRVMGKEIKFLLHFVKESKQDESGMPNNRFLAERTGGTYSTLKVQPAELEDSGVYFCASSQGMNTEAFFGQGTRLTVV.

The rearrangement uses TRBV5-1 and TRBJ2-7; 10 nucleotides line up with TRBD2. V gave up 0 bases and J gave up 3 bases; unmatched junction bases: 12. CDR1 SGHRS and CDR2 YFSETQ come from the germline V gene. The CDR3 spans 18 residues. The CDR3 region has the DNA TGCGCCAGCAGCTTGGATGGTAGCGGGAGGCGGGGGGGCTACGAGCAGTACTTC. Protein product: CASSLDGSGRRGGYEQYF.

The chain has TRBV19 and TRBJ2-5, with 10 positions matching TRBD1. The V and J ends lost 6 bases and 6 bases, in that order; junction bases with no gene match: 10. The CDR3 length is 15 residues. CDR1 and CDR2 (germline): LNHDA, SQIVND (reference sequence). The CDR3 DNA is TGTGCCAGTAGCCGCGCCAGGGGACAGGGGCAGACCCAGTACTTC. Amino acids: CASSRARGQGQTQYF.

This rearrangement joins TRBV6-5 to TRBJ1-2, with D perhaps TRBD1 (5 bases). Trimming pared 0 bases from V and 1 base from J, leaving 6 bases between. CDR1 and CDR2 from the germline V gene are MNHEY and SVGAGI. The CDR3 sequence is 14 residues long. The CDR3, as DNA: TGTGCCAGCAGTTACTCGGGACTTAACTATGGCTACACCTTC. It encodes CASSYSGLNYGYTF.

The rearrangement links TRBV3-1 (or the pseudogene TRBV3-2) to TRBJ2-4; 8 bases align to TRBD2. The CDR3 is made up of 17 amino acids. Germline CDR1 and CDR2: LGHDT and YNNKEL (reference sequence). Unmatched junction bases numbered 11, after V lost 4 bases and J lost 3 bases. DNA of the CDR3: TGTGCCAGCAGCCTTGGACTAGCAGACGCTCTCAAAAACATTCAGTACTTC. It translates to CASSLGLADALKNIQYF.

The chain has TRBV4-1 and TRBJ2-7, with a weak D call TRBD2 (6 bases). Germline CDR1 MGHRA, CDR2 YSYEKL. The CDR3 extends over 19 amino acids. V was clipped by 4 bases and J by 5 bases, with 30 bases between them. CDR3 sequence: CASSLDWDSLYMKGNEQYF. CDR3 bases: TGCGCCAGCAGCCTCGACTGGGACTCATTATACATGAAGGGAAACGAGCAGTACTTC.

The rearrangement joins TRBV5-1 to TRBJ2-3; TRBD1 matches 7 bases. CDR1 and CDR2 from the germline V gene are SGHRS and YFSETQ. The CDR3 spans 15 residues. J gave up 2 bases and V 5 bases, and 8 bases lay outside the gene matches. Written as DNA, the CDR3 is TGCGCCAGCAGGGAGACAGGGACACACACAGATACGCAGTATTTT. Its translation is CASRETGTHTDTQYF.

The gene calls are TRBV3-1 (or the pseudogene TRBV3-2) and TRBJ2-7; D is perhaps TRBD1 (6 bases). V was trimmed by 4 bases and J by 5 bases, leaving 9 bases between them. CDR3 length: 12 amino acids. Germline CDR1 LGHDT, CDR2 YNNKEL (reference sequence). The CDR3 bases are TGTGCCAGCAGCCTTACAGGGCACGAGCAGTACTTC. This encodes CASSLTGHEQYF.

CDR3: CATPTSGGPNNEQFF. As DNA, the CDR3 is TGTGCCACCCCGACTAGCGGGGGACCAAACAATGAGCAGTTCTTC. V gene TRBV2 combines with J gene TRBJ2-1; 12 positions match TRBD2. CDR3 length equals 15 residues. Germline values: CDR1 SNHLY, CDR2 FYNNEI. Trimming removed 10 bases from V and 5 bases from J; junction bases left unmatched: 9.

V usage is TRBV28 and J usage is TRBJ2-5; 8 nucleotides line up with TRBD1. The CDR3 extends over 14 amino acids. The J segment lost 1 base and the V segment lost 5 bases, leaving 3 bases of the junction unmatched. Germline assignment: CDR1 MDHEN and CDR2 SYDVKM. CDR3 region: CASSVQGGQETQYF. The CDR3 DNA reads TGTGCCAGCAGTGTACAGGGGGGCCAAGAGACCCAGTACTTC.

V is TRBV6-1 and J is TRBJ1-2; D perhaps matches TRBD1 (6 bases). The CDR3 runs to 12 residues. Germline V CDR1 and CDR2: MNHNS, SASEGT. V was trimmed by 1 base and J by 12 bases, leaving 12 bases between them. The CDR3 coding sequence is TGTGCCAGCAGTGAAGGGAGAGGGGGAAACACCTTC. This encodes CASSEGRGGNTF.

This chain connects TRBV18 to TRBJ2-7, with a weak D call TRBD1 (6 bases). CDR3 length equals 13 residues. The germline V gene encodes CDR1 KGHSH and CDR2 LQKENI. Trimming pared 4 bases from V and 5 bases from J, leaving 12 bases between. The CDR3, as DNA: TGTGCCAGCTCACAAACAGGGAAAAACGAGCAGTACTTC. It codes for CASSQTGKNEQYF.

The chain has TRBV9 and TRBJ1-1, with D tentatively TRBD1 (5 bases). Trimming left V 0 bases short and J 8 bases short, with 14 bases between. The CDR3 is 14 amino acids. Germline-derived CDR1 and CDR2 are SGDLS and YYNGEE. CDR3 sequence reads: CASSVDQGRSEAFF. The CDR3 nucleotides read TGTGCCAGCAGCGTAGACCAGGGAAGGTCCGAAGCTTTCTTT.

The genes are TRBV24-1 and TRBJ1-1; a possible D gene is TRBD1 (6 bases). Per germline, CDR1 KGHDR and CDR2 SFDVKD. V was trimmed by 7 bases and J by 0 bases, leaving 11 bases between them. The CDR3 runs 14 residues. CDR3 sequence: CATRPGTMNTEAFF. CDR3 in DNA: TGTGCCACCAGGCCCGGGACAATGAACACTGAAGCTTTCTTT.

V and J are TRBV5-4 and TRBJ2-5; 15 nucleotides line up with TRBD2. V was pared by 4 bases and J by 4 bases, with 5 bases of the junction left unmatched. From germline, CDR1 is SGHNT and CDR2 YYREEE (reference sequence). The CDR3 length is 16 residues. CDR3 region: CASSPGTSGRSETQYF. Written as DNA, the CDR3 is TGTGCCAGCAGCCCCGGGACTAGCGGGAGGTCAGAGACCCAGTACTTC.

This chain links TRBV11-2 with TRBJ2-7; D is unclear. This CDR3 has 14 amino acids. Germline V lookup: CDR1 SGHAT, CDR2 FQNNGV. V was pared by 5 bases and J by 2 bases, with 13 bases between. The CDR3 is CASSPPGRPYEQYF. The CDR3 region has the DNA TGTGCCAGCAGCCCTCCCGGCAGGCCCTACGAGCAGTACTTC. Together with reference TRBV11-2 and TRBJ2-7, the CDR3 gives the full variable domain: EAGVAQSPRYKIIEKRQSVAFWCNPISGHATLYWYQQILGQGPKLLIQFQNNGVVDDSQLPKDRFSAERLKGVDSTLKIQPAKLEDSAVYLCASSPPGRPYEQYFGPGTRLTVT.

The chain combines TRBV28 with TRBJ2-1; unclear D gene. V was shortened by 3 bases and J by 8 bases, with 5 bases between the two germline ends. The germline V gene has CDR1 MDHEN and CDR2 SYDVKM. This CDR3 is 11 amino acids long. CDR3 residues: CASSFQDEQFF. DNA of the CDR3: TGTGCCAGCAGTTTTCAGGATGAGCAGTTCTTC.

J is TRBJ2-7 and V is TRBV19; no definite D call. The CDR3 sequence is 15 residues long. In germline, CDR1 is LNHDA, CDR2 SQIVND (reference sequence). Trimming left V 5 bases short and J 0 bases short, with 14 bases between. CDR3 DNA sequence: TGTGCCAGTAGTCCCGCCCTGGGCAGCTCCTACGAGCAGTACTTC. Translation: CASSPALGSSYEQYF.